This is a list of T cell receptor beta chains from one sample in a study of T cell clones after liver transplantation. The repertoire was sequenced with immunoSEQ multiplex PCR; TCRdb's copy has only in-frame clones and lacks some. Among around 110,000 clones listed, 90% were seen once. The specimen was CD4+ T cells from blood, collected 12 months after liver transplant. The receptors originated from a human patient who received a liver transplant. Certain T cells may be donor cells from the graft. The conserved cysteine and the conserved F or W are not part of the CDR3 here.

J gene: TRBJ1-4
V gene: TRBV7-9
CDR3 protein: ASSSVRANEKLF

J gene: TRBJ2-7
V gene: TRBV6-5
CDR3 protein: ASSVVKQEAYEQY

J gene: TRBJ1-2
V gene: TRBV7-9
CDR3 protein: ASSLATEDRGRYT

J gene: TRBJ1-2
V gene: TRBV7-2
CDR3 protein: ASSLLSPPNYGYT

J gene: TRBJ1-2
V gene: TRBV11-2
CDR3 protein: ASSLARTAGYT

J gene: TRBJ2-1
V gene: TRBV9
CDR3 protein: ASSPGGTYNEQF

J gene: TRBJ2-3
V gene: TRBV27
CDR3 protein: ASSLTGTRVTDTQY

J gene: TRBJ2-7
V gene: TRBV5-1
CDR3 protein: ASSSGPTSYEQY

J gene: TRBJ2-1
V gene: TRBV9
CDR3 protein: ASSPRTGSPNEQF

J gene: TRBJ2-7
V gene: TRBV14
CDR3 protein: ASSQASSGTPEQY

J gene: TRBJ1-2
V gene: TRBV23-1
CDR3 protein: ASSQPRRDRGNYGYT

J gene: TRBJ2-7
V gene: TRBV19
CDR3 protein: ASSTSGAGGPSYEQY

J gene: TRBJ2-3
V gene: TRBV6-1
CDR3 protein: ASSEPGGGTDTQY

J gene: TRBJ2-7
V gene: TRBV6-6
CDR3 protein: ASRGATGAAYEQY

J gene: TRBJ1-1
V gene: TRBV11-1
CDR3 protein: ASSLGGTGKHTEAF

J gene: TRBJ2-5
V gene: TRBV6-5
CDR3 protein: ASSYGIEETQY

J gene: TRBJ2-3
V gene: TRBV5-4
CDR3 protein: ASSPGLAEVTSTDTQY